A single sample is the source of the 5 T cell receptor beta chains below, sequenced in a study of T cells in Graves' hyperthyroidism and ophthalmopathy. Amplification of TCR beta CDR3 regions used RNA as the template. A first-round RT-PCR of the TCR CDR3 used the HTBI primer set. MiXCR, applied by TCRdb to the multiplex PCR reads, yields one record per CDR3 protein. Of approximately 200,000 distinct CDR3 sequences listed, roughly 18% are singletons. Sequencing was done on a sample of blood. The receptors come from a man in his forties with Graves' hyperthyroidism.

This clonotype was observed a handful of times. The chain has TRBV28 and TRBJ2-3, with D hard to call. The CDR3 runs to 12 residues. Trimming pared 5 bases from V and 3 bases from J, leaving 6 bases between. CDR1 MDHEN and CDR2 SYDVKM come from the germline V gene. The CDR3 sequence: CASSGRTDTQYF. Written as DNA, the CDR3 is TGTGCCAGCAGTGGAAGAACAGATACGCAGTATTTT.

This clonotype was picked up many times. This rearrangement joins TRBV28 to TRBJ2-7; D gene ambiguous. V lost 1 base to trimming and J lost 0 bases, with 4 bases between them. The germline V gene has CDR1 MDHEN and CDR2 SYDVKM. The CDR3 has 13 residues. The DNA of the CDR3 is TGTGCCAGCAGTTTATATGTCTCCTACGAGCAGTACTTC. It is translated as CASSLYVSYEQYF.

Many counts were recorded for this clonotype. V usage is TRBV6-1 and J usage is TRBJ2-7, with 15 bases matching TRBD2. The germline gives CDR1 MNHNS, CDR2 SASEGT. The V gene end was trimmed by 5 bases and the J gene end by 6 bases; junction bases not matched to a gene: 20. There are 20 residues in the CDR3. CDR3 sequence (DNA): TGTGCCAGCAGTCCACTCCCGGGACTAGCGGGGGGACTCATCCGACGCGAGCAGTACTTC. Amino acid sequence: CASSPLPGLAGGLIRREQYF.

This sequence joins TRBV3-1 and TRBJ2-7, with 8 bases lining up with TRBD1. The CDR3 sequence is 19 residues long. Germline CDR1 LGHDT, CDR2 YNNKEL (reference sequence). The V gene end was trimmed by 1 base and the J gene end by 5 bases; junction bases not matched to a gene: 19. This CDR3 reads CASSQGENEKGQVSHEQYF. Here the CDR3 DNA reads TGTGCCAGCAGCCAAGGCGAAAACGAAAAGGGACAGGTTTCGCACGAGCAGTACTTC.

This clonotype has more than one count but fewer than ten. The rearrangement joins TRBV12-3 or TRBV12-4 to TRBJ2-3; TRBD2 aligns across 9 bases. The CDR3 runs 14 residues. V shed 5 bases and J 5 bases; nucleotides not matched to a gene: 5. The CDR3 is CASSPRGGQDTQYF. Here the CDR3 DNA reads TGTGCCAGCAGTCCGCGGGGGGGTCAAGATACGCAGTATTTT.